This T cell receptor beta chain comes out of a study of blood T cells in healthy people across ages. Study background: Using template switching, researchers captured about one barcoded beta molecule for each two T cells.

The second PCR ran roughly 6 to 11 cycles with a sample-barcoded 5' primer and J-beta primers. Each CDR3 protein gets one entry after TCRdb re-called the 5' RACE reads with MiXCR. The sample includes some 1.5 million distinct CDR3 sequences, less than 45% of them seen just once. The sequence was obtained from a woman aged 18-29 years in good health. The sequenced sample was blood.

This CDR3 reads CASSSARDRVNTEAFF. In nucleotides, the CDR3 is TGTGCCAGCAGTTCCGCCCGGGACAGGGTGAACACTGAAGCTTTCTTT. The gene calls are TRBV12-3 or TRBV12-4 and TRBJ1-1; 9 bases align to TRBD1. The J segment lost 0 bases and the V segment lost 4 bases, leaving 6 bases of the junction unmatched. The CDR3 sequence is 16 residues long.